The 18 T cell receptor beta chains below were found in one sample sequenced in a study of blood T cell repertoires in COVID-19. TCRdb's table, derived via immunoSEQ multiplex PCR, lists solely in-frame clones and lacks some. The sample yields 220,000 or so clones, around 80% seen once. The sequenced sample was peripheral blood. The receptors stem from an older woman who had recovered from COVID-19.

V usage is TRBV27 and J usage is TRBJ2-5; D gene unclear. The V gene lost 0 bases and the J gene lost 0 bases, with 8 bases spanning the gap. The germline gives CDR1 MNHEY, CDR2 SMNVEV (reference sequence). The CDR3 contains 15 residues. CDR3 in amino acids: CASSLSYSNQETQYF. DNA of the CDR3: TGTGCCAGCAGTTTATCGTACTCAAACCAAGAGACCCAGTACTTC.

This chain joins TRBV3-1 (or the pseudogene TRBV3-2) and TRBJ1-2; D possibly corresponds to TRBD1 (5 bases). Germline CDR1 is LGHDT and CDR2 is YNNKEL (reference sequence). The CDR3 sequence is 15 residues long. With 4 bases removed from V and 8 bases from J, the gap between germline ends came to 20 bases. CDR3 sequence reads: CASSPPGRVTRGYTF. The CDR3 nucleotides read TGTGCCAGCAGCCCCCCGGGCAGGGTCACCCGAGGCTACACCTTC.

This chain uses TRBV6-5 with TRBJ2-5, with D possibly TRBD1 on 6 matching bases. The CDR3 consists of 13 residues. The V and J ends lost 8 bases and 2 bases respectively, with 12 bases between them. CDR1 MNHEY and CDR2 SVGAGI come from the germline V gene. The CDR3 reads CASGQGGQETQYF. The CDR3 region has the DNA TGTGCCAGCGGCCAAGGGGGACAAGAGACCCAGTACTTC.

This chain joins TRBV30 and TRBJ2-7, with TRBD1 matching 7 bases. V was pared by 0 bases and J by 7 bases, with 6 bases of the junction left unmatched. The CDR3 is 13 amino acids. CDR1 is GTSNPN, CDR2 SVGIG, per germline (reference sequence). The CDR3 region has the DNA TGTGCCTGGAGTGTTAGGGGGCCCCGGGAGCAGTACTTC. As protein: CAWSVRGPREQYF.

This rearrangement joins TRBV15 to TRBJ2-2, with D possibly TRBD2 on 5 matching bases. Trimming left V 4 bases short and J 1 base short, with 7 bases between. CDR1 is LNHNV, CDR2 YYDKDF, per germline (reference sequence). The CDR3 extends over 14 amino acids. CDR3 in amino acids: CATSKSGNTGELFF. Written as DNA, the CDR3 is TGTGCCACCAGCAAAAGCGGGAACACCGGGGAGCTGTTTTTT.

V gene TRBV5-4 combines with J gene TRBJ1-2; possible D gene TRBD1, 6 bases. There are 13 residues in the CDR3. V dropped 0 bases and J dropped 3 bases, with 6 bases sitting between them. Germline V gene sequence: CDR1 SGHNT, CDR2 YYREEE (reference sequence). As DNA, the CDR3 is TGTGCCAGCAGCTTGGACAGGGACTATGGCTACACCTTC. This encodes CASSLDRDYGYTF.

V and J are TRBV11-2 and TRBJ2-7; a possible D gene is TRBD2 (7 bases). CDR3 length: 15 amino acids. CDR1 and CDR2 from the germline V gene are SGHAT and FQNNGV. V lost 5 bases and J 2 bases, leaving 16 bases between the germline ends. CDR3 bases: TGTGCCAGCAGCCAGGGGAGGGATCCAACCTACGAGCAGTACTTC. Translating it yields CASSQGRDPTYEQYF.

The gene calls are TRBV27 and TRBJ2-2; 11 nucleotides line up with TRBD2. Trimming took 5 bases from V and 3 from J; bases not matched to a gene: 8. The CDR3 runs to 17 residues. The germline gives CDR1 MNHEY, CDR2 SMNVEV (reference sequence). CDR3 protein: CASSKYLAGGYTGELFF. The CDR3 nucleotides are TGTGCCAGCAGTAAATACTTAGCGGGGGGGTACACCGGGGAGCTGTTTTTT.

The chain recombines TRBV4-2 with TRBJ1-6; 8 nucleotides line up with TRBD1. The junction had 8 bases not matched to a gene; V was cut back by 0 bases and J by 10 bases. CDR1 LGHNA and CDR2 YNFKEQ come from the germline V gene. The CDR3 has 16 amino acids. The CDR3 bases are TGTGCCAGCAGCCAAGAGGGGCAGGGGGCAGGGTCACCCCTCCACTTT. It yields the protein CASSQEGQGAGSPLHF.

This clone was recorded once. This chain uses TRBV4-3 with TRBJ2-3; D perhaps matches TRBD2 (6 bases). Germline loops: CDR1 LGHNA, CDR2 YSLEER. The V end was cut by 1 base, the J end by 5 bases, with 10 bases between. CDR3 size: 14 residues. This chain's CDR3 is CASSQGSGVDTQYF. DNA of the CDR3: TGCGCCAGCAGCCAAGGTTCGGGGGTAGATACGCAGTATTTT.

The chain couples TRBV27 to TRBJ2-2, with D perhaps matching TRBD2 (5 bases). Germline loops: CDR1 MNHEY, CDR2 SMNVEV (reference sequence). The CDR3 loop spans 15 amino acids. The V end lost 1 base, the J end lost 1 base, and 7 bases lay between the germline ends. CDR3 nucleotide sequence: TGTGCCAGCAGTTTATTAGGAGGGAACACCGGGGAGCTGTTTTTT. Residues: CASSLLGGNTGELFF.

This chain connects TRBV5-4 to TRBJ2-3; TRBD2 might be the D (6 bases). Looked up from germline, CDR1 is SGHNT and CDR2 is YYREEE (reference sequence). Trimming removed 2 bases from V and 2 bases from J, with 15 bases in between. This CDR3 spans 16 amino acids. Here the CDR3 DNA reads TGTGCCAGCAGCTTAAGGCGGGACCCCGCCACAGATACGCAGTATTTT. It is translated as CASSLRRDPATDTQYF. Complete variable domain (other parts from reference TRBV5-4 and TRBJ2-3): ETGVTQSPTHLIKTRGQQVTLRCSSQSGHNTVSWYQQALGQGPQFIFQYYREEENGRGNFPPRFSGLQFPNYSSELNVNALELDDSALYLCASSLRRDPATDTQYFGPGTRLTVL.

The chain's CDR3 is CATSDRDKSDTGELFF. The CDR3 DNA reads as TGTGCCACCAGTGACCGGGATAAGTCGGACACCGGGGAGCTGTTTTTT. The chain is built from TRBV24-1 and TRBJ2-2, with a weak D call TRBD2 (5 bases). Trimming left V 4 bases short and J 3 bases short, with 14 bases between. This CDR3 is built from 16 residues. Germline assignment: CDR1 KGHDR and CDR2 SFDVKD.

The genes are TRBV10-1 and TRBJ2-7; 8 bases match TRBD2. The CDR3 is 15 amino acids. Germline CDR1 WNHNN, CDR2 SYGVQD (reference sequence). The V and J ends lost 0 bases and 3 bases, in that order; junction bases with no gene match: 4. The CDR3 DNA follows: TGCGCCAGCAGTGAGTCCAGCGGGGGAAACTACGAGCAGTACTTC. It is translated as CASSESSGGNYEQYF.

V is TRBV6-6 and J is TRBJ1-2; D gene ambiguous. There are 16 residues in the CDR3. Trimming removed 2 bases at V and 4 bases at J, with 17 bases between. The germline V gene encodes CDR1 MNHNY and CDR2 SVGAGI (reference sequence). CDR3 residues: CASSYIGRPYGYGYTF. The CDR3 coding sequence is TGTGCCAGCAGTTACATAGGGAGGCCCTATGGCTATGGCTACACCTTC.

The chain combines TRBV5-4 with TRBJ1-4, with D hard to call. In germline, CDR1 is SGHNT, CDR2 YYREEE (reference sequence). V shed 3 bases and J shed 4 bases, with 10 bases lying between them. The CDR3 extends over 14 amino acids. In nucleotides, the CDR3 is TGTGCCAGCAGCTCCCCGGAGAATAATGAAAAACTGTTTTTT. Translation: CASSSPENNEKLFF.

The V call is TRBV11-3, the J call TRBJ1-1, with TRBD1 matching 7 bases. Germline CDR1 reads SGHNT; CDR2 reads YENEEA. The trim removed 5 bases at V and 1 base at J, leaving 7 bases unmatched. The CDR3 covers 15 residues. The CDR3 sequence: CASSRRTGGNTEAFF. CDR3 nucleotides: TGTGCCAGCAGCAGAAGGACAGGTGGGAACACTGAAGCTTTCTTT.

The V gene is TRBV3-1 (or the pseudogene TRBV3-2), the J gene TRBJ2-3, with 14 bases that match TRBD2. The CDR3 runs to 16 residues. V lost 4 bases to trimming and J lost 2 bases; unmatched junction nucleotides: 2. CDR1 is LGHDT and CDR2 is YNNKEL in the germline V gene (reference sequence). The CDR3 region is CASSPTSGGVTDTQYF. As DNA, the CDR3 is TGTGCCAGCAGCCCGACTAGCGGGGGGGTCACAGATACGCAGTATTTT.